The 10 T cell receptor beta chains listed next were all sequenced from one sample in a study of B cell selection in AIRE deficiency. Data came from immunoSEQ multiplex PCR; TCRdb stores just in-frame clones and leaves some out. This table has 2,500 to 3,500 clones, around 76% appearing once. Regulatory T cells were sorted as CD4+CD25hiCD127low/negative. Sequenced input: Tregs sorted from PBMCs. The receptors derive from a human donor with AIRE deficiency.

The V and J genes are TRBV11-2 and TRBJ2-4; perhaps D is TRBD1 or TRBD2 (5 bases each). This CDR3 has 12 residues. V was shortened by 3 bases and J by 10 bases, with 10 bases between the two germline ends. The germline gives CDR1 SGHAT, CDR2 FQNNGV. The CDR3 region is CASSFTGAIQYF. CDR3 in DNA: TGTGCCAGCAGCTTCACCGGGGCAATTCAGTACTTC.

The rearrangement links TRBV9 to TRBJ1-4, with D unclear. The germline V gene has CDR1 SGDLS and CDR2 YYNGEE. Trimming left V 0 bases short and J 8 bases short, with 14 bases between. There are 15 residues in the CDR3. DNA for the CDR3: TGTGCCAGCAGCGTAGGTGGCCCCCAGGAGGAAAAACTGTTTTTT. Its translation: CASSVGGPQEEKLFF.

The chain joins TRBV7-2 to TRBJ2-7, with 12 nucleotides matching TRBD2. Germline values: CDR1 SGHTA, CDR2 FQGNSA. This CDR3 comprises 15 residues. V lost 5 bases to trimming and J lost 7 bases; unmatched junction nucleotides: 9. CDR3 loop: CASSARLAGVGEQYF. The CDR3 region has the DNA TGTGCCAGCAGCGCCCGACTAGCGGGAGTTGGTGAGCAGTACTTC.

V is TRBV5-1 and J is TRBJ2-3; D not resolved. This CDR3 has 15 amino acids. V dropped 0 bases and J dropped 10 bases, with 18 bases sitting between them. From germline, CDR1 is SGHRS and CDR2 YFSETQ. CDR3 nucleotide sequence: TGCGCCAGCAGCTTGGTTGGGTCCCAAGCCGGTTCGCAGTATTTT. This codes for CASSLVGSQAGSQYF. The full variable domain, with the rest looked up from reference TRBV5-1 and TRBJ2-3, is KAGVTQTPRYLIKTRGQQVTLSCSPISGHRSVSWYQQTPGQGLQFLFEYFSETQRNKGNFPGRFSGRQFSNSRSEMNVSTLELGDSALYLCASSLVGSQAGSQYFGPGTRLTVL.

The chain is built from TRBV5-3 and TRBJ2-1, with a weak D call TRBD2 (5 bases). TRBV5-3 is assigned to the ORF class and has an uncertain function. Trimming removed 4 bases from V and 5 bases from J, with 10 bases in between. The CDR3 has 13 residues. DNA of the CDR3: TGTGCCAGAAGCCCGCGGACTGACAATGAGCAGTTCTTC. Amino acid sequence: CARSPRTDNEQFF.

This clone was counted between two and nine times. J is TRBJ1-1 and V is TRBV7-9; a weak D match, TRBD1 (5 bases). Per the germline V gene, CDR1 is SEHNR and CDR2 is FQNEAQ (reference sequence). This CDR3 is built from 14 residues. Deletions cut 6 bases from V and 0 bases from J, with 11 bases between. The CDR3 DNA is TGTGCCAGCAGGGCCGGGACGCTGAACACTGAAGCTTTCTTT. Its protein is CASRAGTLNTEAFF.

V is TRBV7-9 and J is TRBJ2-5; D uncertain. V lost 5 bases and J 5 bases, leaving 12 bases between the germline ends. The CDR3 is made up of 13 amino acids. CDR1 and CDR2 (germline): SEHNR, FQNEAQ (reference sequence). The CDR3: CASSHFLGETQYF. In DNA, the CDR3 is TGTGCCAGCAGCCATTTTCTCGGCGAGACCCAGTACTTC. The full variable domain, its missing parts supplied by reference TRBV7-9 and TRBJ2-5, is DTGVSQNPRHKITKRGQNVTFRCDPISEHNRLYWYRQTLGQGPEFLTYFQNEAQLEKSRLLSDRFSAERPKGSFSTLEIQRTEQGDSAMYLCASSHFLGETQYFGPGTRLLVL.

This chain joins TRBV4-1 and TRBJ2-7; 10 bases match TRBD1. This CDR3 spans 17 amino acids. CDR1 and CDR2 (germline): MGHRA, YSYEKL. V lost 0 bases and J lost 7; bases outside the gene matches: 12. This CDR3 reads CASSQDPRMTGGWEQYF. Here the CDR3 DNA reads TGCGCCAGCAGCCAAGATCCGCGAATGACAGGGGGCTGGGAGCAGTACTTC.

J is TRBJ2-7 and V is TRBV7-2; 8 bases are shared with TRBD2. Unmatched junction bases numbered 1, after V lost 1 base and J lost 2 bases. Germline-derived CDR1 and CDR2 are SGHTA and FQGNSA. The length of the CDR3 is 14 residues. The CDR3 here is CASSLEAGAYEQYF. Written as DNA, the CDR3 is TGTGCCAGCAGCTTAGAAGCGGGAGCCTACGAGCAGTACTTC. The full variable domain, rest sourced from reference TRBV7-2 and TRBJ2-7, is GAGVSQSPSNKVTEKGKDVELRCDPISGHTALYWYRQSLGQGLEFLIYFQGNSAPDKSGLPSDRFSAERTGGSVSTLTIQRTQQEDSAVYLCASSLEAGAYEQYFGPGTRLTVT.

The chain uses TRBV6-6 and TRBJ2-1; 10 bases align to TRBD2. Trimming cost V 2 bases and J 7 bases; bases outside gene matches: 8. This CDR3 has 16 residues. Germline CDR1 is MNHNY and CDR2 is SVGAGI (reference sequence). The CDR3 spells CASSYVIAGGSNEQFF. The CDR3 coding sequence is TGTGCCAGCAGTTACGTGATAGCGGGAGGATCAAATGAGCAGTTCTTC.